The rows below give T cell receptor beta chains drawn from one sample of a study of beta chain features in type 1 diabetes. Repertoires were generated with immunoSEQ multiplex PCR, while TCRdb's copy carries only in-frame clones and drops some. The sample lists some 150,000 clones; roughly 10% were seen once. Sequencing input: naive CD4+ T cells from blood. The receptors were gathered from a man aged 18 to 35 in good health. The CDR3 runs from the conserved cysteine through the conserved F or W. Fields, in order: clone size, D gene, CDR3 length, J gene, V gene, CDR3 protein, CDR3 DNA. D genes are given only for firm matches. The listing skips clone size in some rows; elsewhere it reads once, few, many or a size class.

clone_size: once; d_call: TRBD1; cdr3_length: 15; j_call: TRBJ1-5; v_call: TRBV19; cdr3_aa: CASRRTGGRDQPQHF; cdr3_nt: TGTGCCAGTAGAAGGACAGGGGGCCGTGATCAGCCCCAGCATTTT
clone_size: few; d_call: NA; cdr3_length: 12; j_call: TRBJ2-1; v_call: TRBV6-5; cdr3_aa: CASSSQGLIEFF; cdr3_nt: TGTGCCAGCAGTTCCCAGGGGCTGATAGAGTTCTTC
clone_size: NA; d_call: TRBD2; cdr3_length: 16; j_call: TRBJ2-7; v_call: TRBV28; cdr3_aa: CASSLPAGDISPEQYF; cdr3_nt: TGTGCCAGCAGTTTACCAGCGGGGGATATCTCTCCCGAGCAGTACTTC
clone_size: few; d_call: TRBD1; cdr3_length: 13; j_call: TRBJ2-3; v_call: TRBV9; cdr3_aa: CASSSTGEDTQYF; cdr3_nt: TGTGCCAGCAGCTCAACAGGGGAAGATACGCAGTATTTT
clone_size: few; d_call: TRBD1; cdr3_length: 16; j_call: TRBJ2-4; v_call: TRBV19; cdr3_aa: CASTLSGGPSKNIQYF; cdr3_nt: TGTGCCAGTACCTTATCAGGGGGCCCGTCCAAAAACATTCAGTACTTC
clone_size: NA; d_call: TRBD2; cdr3_length: 17; j_call: TRBJ2-3; v_call: TRBV30; cdr3_aa: CAWRWTLAGAGTDTQYF; cdr3_nt: TGTGCCTGGAGGTGGACCTTAGCGGGGGCCGGCACAGATACGCAGTATTTT
clone_size: few; d_call: NA; cdr3_length: 15; j_call: TRBJ1-6; v_call: TRBV11-1; cdr3_aa: CASSHEVGSNSPLHF; cdr3_nt: TGTGCCAGCAGCCACGAGGTCGGGAGTAATTCACCCCTCCACTTT
clone_size: NA; d_call: NA; cdr3_length: 12; j_call: TRBJ2-1; v_call: TRBV11-2; cdr3_aa: CASSLVLNEQFF; cdr3_nt: TGTGCCAGCAGCTTAGTCCTCAATGAGCAGTTCTTC
clone_size: many; d_call: TRBD1; cdr3_length: 14; j_call: TRBJ1-2; v_call: TRBV7-2; cdr3_aa: CASSSTGAMRGYTF; cdr3_nt: TGTGCCAGCAGCTCCACAGGGGCCATGAGGGGCTACACCTTC
clone_size: NA; d_call: NA; cdr3_length: 16; j_call: TRBJ2-1; v_call: TRBV28; cdr3_aa: CASSSATSYSYNEQFF; cdr3_nt: TGTGCCAGCAGTTCCGCTACTAGCTACTCCTACAATGAGCAGTTCTTC
clone_size: NA; d_call: NA; cdr3_length: 15; j_call: TRBJ2-7; v_call: TRBV6-1; cdr3_aa: CASSEVGGLTYEQYF; cdr3_nt: TGTGCCAGCAGTGAAGTTGGAGGATTAACCTACGAGCAGTACTTC
clone_size: few; d_call: NA; cdr3_length: 12; j_call: TRBJ1-2; v_call: TRBV4-2; cdr3_aa: CASSQESFGYTF; cdr3_nt: TGTGCCAGCAGCCAAGAGTCTTTCGGCTACACCTTC
clone_size: NA; d_call: NA; cdr3_length: 13; j_call: TRBJ2-1; v_call: TRBV2; cdr3_aa: CASTLGGISEQFF; cdr3_nt: TGTGCCAGCACCCTCGGGGGTATCTCTGAGCAGTTCTTC
clone_size: NA; d_call: TRBD1; cdr3_length: 12; j_call: TRBJ2-7; v_call: TRBV27; cdr3_aa: CASSRDRGNQYF; cdr3_nt: TGTGCCAGCAGCCGTGACAGGGGCAATCAGTACTTC
clone_size: few; d_call: TRBD2; cdr3_length: 15; j_call: TRBJ2-2; v_call: TRBV7-2; cdr3_aa: CASSRGLAGGGELFF; cdr3_nt: TGTGCCAGCAGCCGCGGACTAGCGGGGGGTGGGGAGCTGTTTTTT
clone_size: few; d_call: TRBD1; cdr3_length: 13; j_call: TRBJ2-3; v_call: TRBV7-7; cdr3_aa: CASSLDQGVAQYF; cdr3_nt: TGTGCCAGCAGCTTAGATCAGGGGGTGGCGCAGTATTTT
clone_size: NA; d_call: TRBD1; cdr3_length: 15; j_call: TRBJ2-7; v_call: TRBV6-5; cdr3_aa: CASSYGGTGDYEQYF; cdr3_nt: TGTGCCAGCAGTTACGGAGGGACAGGGGACTACGAGCAGTACTTC
clone_size: NA; d_call: TRBD2; cdr3_length: 13; j_call: TRBJ2-2; v_call: TRBV28; cdr3_aa: CASSLGGAGELFF; cdr3_nt: TGTGCCAGCAGTTTGGGGGGGGCCGGGGAGCTGTTTTTT
clone_size: few; d_call: NA; cdr3_length: 15; j_call: TRBJ2-5; v_call: TRBV11-3; cdr3_aa: CASSRGQLTQETQYF; cdr3_nt: TGTGCCAGCAGCCGTGGACAGCTTACTCAAGAGACCCAGTACTTC
clone_size: NA; d_call: NA; cdr3_length: 15; j_call: TRBJ2-6; v_call: TRBV5-6; cdr3_aa: CASSMTGSGANVLTF; cdr3_nt: TGTGCCAGCAGCATGACAGGCTCTGGGGCCAACGTCCTGACTTTC
clone_size: NA; d_call: TRBD1; cdr3_length: 16; j_call: TRBJ1-2; v_call: TRBV4-3; cdr3_aa: CASSQDGPGQNYGYTF; cdr3_nt: TGCGCCAGCAGCCAAGATGGCCCGGGACAGAACTATGGCTACACCTTC
clone_size: NA; d_call: NA; cdr3_length: 14; j_call: TRBJ2-5; v_call: TRBV6-6; cdr3_aa: CASSYGSPVETQYF; cdr3_nt: TGTGCCAGCAGTTACGGTTCGCCAGTGGAGACCCAGTACTTC
clone_size: few; d_call: TRBD2; cdr3_length: 17; j_call: TRBJ2-3; v_call: TRBV7-3; cdr3_aa: CASSFPGLAGGGDTQYF; cdr3_nt: TGTGCCAGCAGCTTCCCGGGACTAGCGGGGGGCGGGGATACGCAGTATTTT
clone_size: few; d_call: TRBD2; cdr3_length: 14; j_call: TRBJ2-4; v_call: TRBV7-3; cdr3_aa: CASSPGLGGYIQYF; cdr3_nt: TGTGCCAGCAGCCCCGGACTAGGAGGGTACATTCAGTACTTC
clone_size: NA; d_call: TRBD1; cdr3_length: 16; j_call: TRBJ2-7; v_call: TRBV7-2; cdr3_aa: CASSSRTGWSSYEQYF; cdr3_nt: TGTGCCAGCAGCTCCCGGACAGGGTGGAGCTCCTACGAGCAGTACTTC
clone_size: few; d_call: NA; cdr3_length: 13; j_call: TRBJ1-5; v_call: TRBV18; cdr3_aa: CASSPGRDQPQHF; cdr3_nt: TGTGCCAGCTCACCCGGGAGGGATCAGCCCCAGCATTTT
clone_size: NA; d_call: TRBD1; cdr3_length: 14; j_call: TRBJ2-3; v_call: TRBV10-3; cdr3_aa: CAISSGQGANTQYF; cdr3_nt: TGTGCCATCAGCTCGGGACAGGGCGCTAATACGCAGTATTTT
clone_size: NA; d_call: NA; cdr3_length: 18; j_call: TRBJ2-5; v_call: TRBV5-1; cdr3_aa: CASSSIPITVNQRETQYF; cdr3_nt: TGCGCCAGCAGCTCAATCCCTATTACAGTCAACCAAAGAGAGACCCAGTACTTC
clone_size: few; d_call: NA; cdr3_length: 13; j_call: TRBJ2-3; v_call: TRBV25-1; cdr3_aa: CASLRTSTDTQYF; cdr3_nt: TGTGCCAGCTTGCGGACTAGCACAGATACGCAGTATTTT
clone_size: many; d_call: NA; cdr3_length: 15; j_call: TRBJ2-7; v_call: TRBV19; cdr3_aa: CASSAAGQTYYEQYF; cdr3_nt: TGTGCCAGTAGTGCCGCGGGACAGACCTACTACGAGCAGTACTTC
clone_size: many; d_call: NA; cdr3_length: 14; j_call: TRBJ2-5; v_call: TRBV7-9; cdr3_aa: CASSSPGGSETQYF; cdr3_nt: TGTGCCAGCAGCTCTCCTGGGGGGAGCGAGACCCAGTACTTC
clone_size: NA; d_call: NA; cdr3_length: 15; j_call: TRBJ2-5; v_call: TRBV6-9; cdr3_aa: CASSYSGGPDGTQYF; cdr3_nt: TGTGCCAGCAGTTATTCGGGGGGGCCTGATGGGACCCAGTACTTC
clone_size: few; d_call: NA; cdr3_length: 13; j_call: TRBJ2-4; v_call: TRBV9; cdr3_aa: CASSGTPKNIQYF; cdr3_nt: TGTGCCAGCAGCGGAACACCCAAAAACATTCAGTACTTC
clone_size: many; d_call: TRBD1; cdr3_length: 14; j_call: TRBJ2-2; v_call: TRBV30; cdr3_aa: CAWRRTGRAGELFF; cdr3_nt: TGTGCCTGGAGGCGGACAGGGAGAGCCGGGGAGCTGTTTTTT
clone_size: NA; d_call: NA; cdr3_length: 15; j_call: TRBJ2-2; v_call: TRBV18; cdr3_aa: CASSPVASNTGELFF; cdr3_nt: TGTGCCAGCTCACCGGTAGCGTCGAACACCGGGGAGCTGTTTTTT
clone_size: few; d_call: TRBD1; cdr3_length: 13; j_call: TRBJ1-3; v_call: TRBV7-2; cdr3_aa: CASRKGAGNTIYF; cdr3_nt: TGTGCCAGCAGGAAGGGGGCAGGAAACACCATATATTTT
clone_size: few; d_call: NA; cdr3_length: 14; j_call: TRBJ2-7; v_call: TRBV14; cdr3_aa: CASSQDYEAYEQYF; cdr3_nt: TGTGCCAGCAGCCAAGACTATGAAGCCTACGAGCAGTACTTC
clone_size: few; d_call: TRBD1; cdr3_length: 13; j_call: TRBJ1-2; v_call: TRBV29-1; cdr3_aa: CSVGGQGADGYTF; cdr3_nt: TGCAGCGTTGGGGGGCAGGGGGCGGATGGCTACACCTTC
clone_size: NA; d_call: NA; cdr3_length: 14; j_call: TRBJ1-6; v_call: TRBV2; cdr3_aa: CASSDEGKFSPLHF; cdr3_nt: TGTGCCAGCAGTGATGAGGGCAAATTTTCACCCCTCCACTTT
clone_size: few; d_call: TRBD1; cdr3_length: 15; j_call: TRBJ1-5; v_call: TRBV4-3; cdr3_aa: CASSQAAGGSQPQHF; cdr3_nt: TGCGCCAGCAGCCAAGCGGCAGGGGGCAGTCAGCCCCAGCATTTT